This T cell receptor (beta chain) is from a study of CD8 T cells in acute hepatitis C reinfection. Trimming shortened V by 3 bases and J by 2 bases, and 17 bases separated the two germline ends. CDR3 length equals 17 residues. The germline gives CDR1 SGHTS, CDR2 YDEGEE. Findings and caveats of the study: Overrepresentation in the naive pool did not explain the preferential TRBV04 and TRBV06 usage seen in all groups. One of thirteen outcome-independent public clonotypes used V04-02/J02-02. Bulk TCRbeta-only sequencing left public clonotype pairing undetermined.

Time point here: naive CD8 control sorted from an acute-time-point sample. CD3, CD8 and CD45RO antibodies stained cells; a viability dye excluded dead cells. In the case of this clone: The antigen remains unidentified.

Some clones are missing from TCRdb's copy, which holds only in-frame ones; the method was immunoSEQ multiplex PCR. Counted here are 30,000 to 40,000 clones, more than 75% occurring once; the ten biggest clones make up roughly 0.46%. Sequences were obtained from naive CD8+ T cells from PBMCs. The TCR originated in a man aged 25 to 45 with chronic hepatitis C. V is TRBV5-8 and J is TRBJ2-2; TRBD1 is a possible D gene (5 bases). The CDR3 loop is CASSSSDRNFNTGELFF. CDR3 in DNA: TGTGCCAGCAGCTCATCCGACAGAAATTTTAACACCGGGGAGCTGTTTTTT.